This T cell receptor (beta chain) was profiled in a study of control samples from healthy donors and cancer patients. This clone has a single count. The CDR3 has 16 residues. The V gene lost 2 bases and the J gene lost 4 bases, with 15 bases spanning the gap. Germline V gene lookup returns CDR1 SGHVS and CDR2 FNYEAQ. Generated by immunoSEQ multiplex PCR, the TCRdb table keeps only in-frame clones and is missing some. The sample includes about 83,000 clones, roughly 91% of them seen just once. The sample was blood. This rearrangement joins TRBV7-6 to TRBJ2-1, with D unclear. The clonotype comes from a man under 40 in good health. In DNA form, the CDR3 reads TGTGCCAGCAGCTTACCGGACGCCTTGGGGTACAATGAGCAGTTCTTC. This codes for CASSLPDALGYNEQFF.